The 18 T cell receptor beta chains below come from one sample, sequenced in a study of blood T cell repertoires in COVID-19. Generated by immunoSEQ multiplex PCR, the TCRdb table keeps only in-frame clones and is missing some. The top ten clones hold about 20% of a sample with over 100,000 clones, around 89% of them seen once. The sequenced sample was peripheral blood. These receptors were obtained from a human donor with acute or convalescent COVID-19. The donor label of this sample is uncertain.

CDR3 loop: CASSSGTGDGYTF. The CDR3 DNA follows: TGTGCCAGCAGCTCCGGGACAGGGGACGGCTACACCTTC. The chain joins TRBV3-1 (or the pseudogene TRBV3-2) to TRBJ1-2; 10 positions agree with TRBD1. Germline CDR1 is LGHDT and CDR2 is YNNKEL (reference sequence). This CDR3 spans 13 amino acids. Trimming at V came to 5 bases and at J to 8 bases, leaving 5 bases not matched to a gene.

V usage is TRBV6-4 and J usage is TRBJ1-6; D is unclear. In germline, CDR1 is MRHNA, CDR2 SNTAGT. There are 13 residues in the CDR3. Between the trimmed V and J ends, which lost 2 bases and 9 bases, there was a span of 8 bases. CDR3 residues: CASSDVRGSPLHF. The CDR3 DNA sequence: TGTGCCAGCAGTGACGTGCGGGGTTCACCCCTCCACTTT.

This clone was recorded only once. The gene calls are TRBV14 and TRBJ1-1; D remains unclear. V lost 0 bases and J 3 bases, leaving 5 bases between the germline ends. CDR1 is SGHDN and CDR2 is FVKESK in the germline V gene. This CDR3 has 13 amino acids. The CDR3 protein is CASSQERDTEAFF. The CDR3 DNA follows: TGTGCCAGCAGCCAAGAGAGGGACACTGAAGCTTTCTTT.

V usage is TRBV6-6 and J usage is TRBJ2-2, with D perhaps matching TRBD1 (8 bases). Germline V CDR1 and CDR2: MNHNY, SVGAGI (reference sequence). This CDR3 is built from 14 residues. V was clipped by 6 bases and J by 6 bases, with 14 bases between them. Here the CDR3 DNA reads TGTGCCAGCAGCCCAACAGGGGGGGCCGGGGAGCTGTTTTTT. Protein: CASSPTGGAGELFF.

CDR3 DNA: TGTGCCAGCAGACCTGGACTAGCAAGCTCCTACAATGAGCAGTTCTTC. Translating gives CASRPGLASSYNEQFF. The chain combines TRBV7-9 with TRBJ2-1, with 8 bases identical to TRBD2. Germline CDR1 is SEHNR and CDR2 is FQNEAQ (reference sequence). This CDR3 is built from 16 residues. The ends lost 6 bases at V and 0 bases at J; junction bases unmatched: 7. Together with reference TRBV7-9 and TRBJ2-1, the CDR3 gives the full variable domain: DTGVSQNPRHKITKRGQNVTFRCDPISEHNRLYWYRQTLGQGPEFLTYFQNEAQLEKSRLLSDRFSAERPKGSFSTLEIQRTEQGDSAMYLCASRPGLASSYNEQFFGPGTRLTVL.

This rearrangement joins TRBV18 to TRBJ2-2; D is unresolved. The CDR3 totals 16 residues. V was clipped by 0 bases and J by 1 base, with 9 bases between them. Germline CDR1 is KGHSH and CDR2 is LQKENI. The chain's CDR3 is CASSPPAAWNTGELFF. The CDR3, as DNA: TGTGCCAGCTCACCACCGGCGGCTTGGAACACCGGGGAGCTGTTTTTT.

The CDR3, as DNA: TGTGCCAGCAAAACTTCCGGGACACTCACGATAACATATGGCTACACCTTC. Translating gives CASKTSGTLTITYGYTF. V usage is TRBV2 and J usage is TRBJ1-2; possible D gene TRBD1, 6 bases. There are 17 residues in the CDR3. Germline V lookup: CDR1 SNHLY, CDR2 FYNNEI. The V end lost 7 bases, the J end lost 5 bases, and 26 bases lay between the germline ends.

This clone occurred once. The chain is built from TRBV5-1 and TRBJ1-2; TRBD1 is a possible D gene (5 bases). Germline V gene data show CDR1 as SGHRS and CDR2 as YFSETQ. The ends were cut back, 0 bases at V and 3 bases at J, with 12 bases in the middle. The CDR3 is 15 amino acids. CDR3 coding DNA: TGCGCCAGCAGCTTGGAAGACCGGGGGTACTATGGCTACACCTTC. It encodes CASSLEDRGYYGYTF.

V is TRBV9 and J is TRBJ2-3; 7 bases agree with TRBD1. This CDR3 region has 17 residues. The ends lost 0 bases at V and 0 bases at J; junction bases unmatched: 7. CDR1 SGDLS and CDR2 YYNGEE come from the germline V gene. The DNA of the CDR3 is TGTGCCAGCAGCGTAGCGCAGGGGGTCACGAGCACAGATACGCAGTATTTT. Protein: CASSVAQGVTSTDTQYF.

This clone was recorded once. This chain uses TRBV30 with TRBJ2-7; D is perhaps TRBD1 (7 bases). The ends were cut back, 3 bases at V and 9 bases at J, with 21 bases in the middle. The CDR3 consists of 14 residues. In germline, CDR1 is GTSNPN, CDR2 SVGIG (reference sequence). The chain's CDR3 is CAWRLPGGPGGQYF. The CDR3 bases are TGTGCCTGGAGACTCCCAGGGGGGCCTGGGGGGCAGTACTTC.

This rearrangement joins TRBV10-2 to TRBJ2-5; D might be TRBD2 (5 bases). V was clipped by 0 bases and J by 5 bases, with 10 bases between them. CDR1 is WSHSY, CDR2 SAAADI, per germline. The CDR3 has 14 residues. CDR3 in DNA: TGCGCCAGCAGTGAGTCGTGGACTTTCGAGACCCAGTACTTC. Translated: CASSESWTFETQYF.

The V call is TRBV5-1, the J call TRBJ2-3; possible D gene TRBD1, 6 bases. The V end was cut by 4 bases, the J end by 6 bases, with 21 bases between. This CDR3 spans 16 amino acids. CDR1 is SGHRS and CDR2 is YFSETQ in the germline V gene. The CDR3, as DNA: TGCGCCAGCAGCAAACTTCCGGGACAAGCTGCTGATACGCAGTATTTT. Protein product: CASSKLPGQAADTQYF.

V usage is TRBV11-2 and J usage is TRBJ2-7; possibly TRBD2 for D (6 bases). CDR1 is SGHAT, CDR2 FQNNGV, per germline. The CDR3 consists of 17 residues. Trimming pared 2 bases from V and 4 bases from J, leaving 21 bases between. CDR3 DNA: TGTGCCAGCAGCTTACAATCCCGGACTACTTCTCCTTACGAGCAGTACTTC. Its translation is CASSLQSRTTSPYEQYF.

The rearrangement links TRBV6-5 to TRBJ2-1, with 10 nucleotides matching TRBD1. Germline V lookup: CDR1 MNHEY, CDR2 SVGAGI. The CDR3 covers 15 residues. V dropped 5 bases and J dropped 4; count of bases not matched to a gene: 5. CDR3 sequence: CASSPPGQGYNEQFF. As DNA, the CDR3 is TGTGCCAGCAGTCCCCCGGGACAGGGGTACAATGAGCAGTTCTTC.

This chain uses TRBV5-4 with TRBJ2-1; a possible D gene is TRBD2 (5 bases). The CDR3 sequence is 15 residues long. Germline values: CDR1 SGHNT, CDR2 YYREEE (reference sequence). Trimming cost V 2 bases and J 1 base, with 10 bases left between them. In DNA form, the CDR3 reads TGTGCCAGCAGCTTCGCAACGGGGTCCTACAATGAGCAGTTCTTC. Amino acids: CASSFATGSYNEQFF.

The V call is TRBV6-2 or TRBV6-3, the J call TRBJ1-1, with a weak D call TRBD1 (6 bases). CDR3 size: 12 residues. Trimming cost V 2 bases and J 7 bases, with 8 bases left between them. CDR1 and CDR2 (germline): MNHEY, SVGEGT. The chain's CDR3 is CASSYRGSEAFF. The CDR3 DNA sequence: TGTGCCAGCAGTTACAGGGGGAGTGAAGCTTTCTTT.

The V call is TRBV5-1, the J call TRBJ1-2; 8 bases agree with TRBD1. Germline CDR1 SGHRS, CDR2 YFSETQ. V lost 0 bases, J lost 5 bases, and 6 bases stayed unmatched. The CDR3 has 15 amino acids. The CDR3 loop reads CASSLAQGARYGYTF. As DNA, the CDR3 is TGCGCCAGCAGCTTGGCTCAGGGGGCGAGGTATGGCTACACCTTC.

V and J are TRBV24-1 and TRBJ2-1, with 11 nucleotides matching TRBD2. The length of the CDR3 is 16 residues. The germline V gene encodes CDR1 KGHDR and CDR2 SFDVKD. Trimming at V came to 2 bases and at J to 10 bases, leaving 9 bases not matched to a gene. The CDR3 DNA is TGTGCCACCAGTGATTATAGCGGGAGGGCCCCCAGGGAGCAGTTCTTC. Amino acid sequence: CATSDYSGRAPREQFF.